These 16 T cell receptor beta chains came from one sample sequenced in a study of blood T cell repertoires in COVID-19. Produced via immunoSEQ multiplex PCR; TCRdb's table is partial and in-frame only. The data hold approximately 260,000 clones, with approximately 90% observed a single time. Sequencing was carried out using PBMCs or T cells enriched from blood (not recorded which). These receptors originate from a woman aged 30 to 39 with acute COVID-19.

This chain connects TRBV6-5 to TRBJ2-7; D might be TRBD2 (6 bases). Trimming took off 6 bases at V and 0 bases at J, with 15 bases between the two ends. This CDR3 has 15 residues. Germline V gene lookup returns CDR1 MNHEY and CDR2 SVGAGI. The CDR3 is CASRGDSETSYEQYF. In DNA, the CDR3 is TGTGCCAGCAGGGGGGACTCCGAGACCTCCTACGAGCAGTACTTC.

The CDR3 spells CASSHPSGRIRSTDTQYF. As DNA, the CDR3 is TGTGCCAGCAGCCACCCTAGCGGGAGGATTAGGAGCACAGATACGCAGTATTTT. V usage is TRBV5-4 and J usage is TRBJ2-3; 11 bases agree with TRBD2. With 4 bases clipped from V and 0 bases from J, the junction kept 10 bases outside the gene matches. This CDR3 contains 18 residues. CDR1 is SGHNT and CDR2 is YYREEE in the germline V gene (reference sequence). Full variable domain (outside the CDR3, taken from reference TRBV5-4 and TRBJ2-3): ETGVTQSPTHLIKTRGQQVTLRCSSQSGHNTVSWYQQALGQGPQFIFQYYREEENGRGNFPPRFSGLQFPNYSSELNVNALELDDSALYLCASSHPSGRIRSTDTQYFGPGTRLTVL.

J is TRBJ2-1 and V is TRBV29-1, with 9 positions matching TRBD1. There are 14 residues in the CDR3. Germline trimming cut 5 bases from V and 9 bases from J; bases unmatched to any gene: 11. CDR1 and CDR2 from the germline V gene are SQVTM and ANQGSEA. CDR3 residues: CSVPDRTGDREQFF. The CDR3 DNA is TGCAGCGTTCCGGATCGGACAGGGGATCGTGAGCAGTTCTTC.

The sample holds one count of this clone. The V gene is TRBV20-1, the J gene TRBJ2-5; D gene unclear. V lost 4 bases, J lost 1 base, and 4 bases lay in between. Germline V gene sequence: CDR1 DFQATT, CDR2 SNEGSKA (reference sequence). The CDR3 runs to 11 residues. Here the CDR3 DNA reads TGCAGTGCTAATCGCCAAGAGACCCAGTACTTC. Translation gives CSANRQETQYF.

The chain has TRBV27 and TRBJ2-2, with D perhaps matching TRBD2 (5 bases). V was pared by 5 bases and J by 5 bases, with 12 bases between. This CDR3 spans 14 amino acids. CDR1 and CDR2 from the germline V gene are MNHEY and SMNVEV (reference sequence). The CDR3 reads CASSARRGTGELFF. In DNA, the CDR3 is TGTGCCAGCAGTGCCCGCCGGGGTACCGGGGAGCTGTTTTTT.

The genes are TRBV3-1 (or the pseudogene TRBV3-2) and TRBJ2-2; no clear D gene. Germline loops: CDR1 LGHDT, CDR2 YNNKEL (reference sequence). The V end was cut by 2 bases, the J end by 7 bases, with 11 bases between. The CDR3 sequence is 14 residues long. CDR3 in amino acids: CASSQFPVVGELFF. In DNA, the CDR3 is TGTGCCAGCAGCCAATTCCCGGTTGTCGGGGAGCTGTTTTTT.

V is TRBV7-2 and J is TRBJ2-5; TRBD2 aligns across 8 bases. The V gene's germline CDR1 is SGHTA and CDR2 FQGNSA. Trimming at V came to 2 bases and at J to 10 bases, leaving 15 bases not matched to a gene. This CDR3 contains 16 residues. CDR3 nucleotides: TGTGCCAGCAGCTTAAGTCGTCAGGGTCGGGGGGGCAGCCAGTACTTC. Translation: CASSLSRQGRGGSQYF.

The chain employs TRBV28 and TRBJ1-2, with D possibly TRBD1 on 6 matching bases. CDR1 and CDR2 from the germline V gene are MDHEN and SYDVKM. This CDR3 region has 15 residues. Trimming stripped 6 bases from V and 0 bases from J, with 14 bases between. CDR3 bases: TGTGCCAGCAGCCTGACAGGTTCAGCTAACTATGGCTACACCTTC. It codes for CASSLTGSANYGYTF.

The chain has TRBV28 and TRBJ1-1; 7 positions agree with TRBD1. Germline CDR1 is MDHEN and CDR2 is SYDVKM. There are 14 residues in the CDR3. J lost 8 bases, V lost 1 base, and 7 bases had no gene match. The CDR3 loop reads CASSLSPDRAEAFF. For the CDR3, the DNA is TGTGCCAGCAGTTTATCCCCAGACAGGGCCGAAGCTTTCTTT.

The CDR3 sequence is CASKAGSSYNSPLHF. The CDR3 bases are TGTGCCAGCAAAGCCGGTAGCTCCTATAATTCACCCCTCCACTTT. This sequence joins TRBV2 and TRBJ1-6; no firm D call. CDR1 SNHLY and CDR2 FYNNEI come from the germline V gene. The CDR3 is made up of 15 amino acids. With 7 bases removed from V and 0 bases from J, the gap between germline ends came to 10 bases.

The chain carries TRBV20-1 and TRBJ2-3; no definite D call. The CDR3 loop spans 15 amino acids. Trimming took 3 bases from V and 2 from J, leaving 15 bases between them. CDR1 and CDR2 from the germline V gene are DFQATT and SNEGSKA (reference sequence). The CDR3 region is CSASAARLVTDTQYF. CDR3 in DNA: TGCAGTGCTAGTGCGGCCAGACTCGTCACAGATACGCAGTATTTT.

The chain has TRBV9 and TRBJ2-3; 7 bases are a match to TRBD1. This CDR3 has 16 amino acids. CDR1 is SGDLS, CDR2 YYNGEE, per germline. Unmatched junction bases numbered 7, after V lost 3 bases and J lost 0 bases. CDR3 sequence: CASSGESTGSTDTQYF. CDR3 bases: TGTGCCAGCAGCGGGGAGTCGACAGGGAGCACAGATACGCAGTATTTT. Full variable domain (outside the CDR3, taken from reference TRBV9 and TRBJ2-3): DSGVTQTPKHLITATGQRVTLRCSPRSGDLSVYWYQQSLDQGLQFLIQYYNGEERAKGNILERFSAQQFPDLHSELNLSSLELGDSALYFCASSGESTGSTDTQYFGPGTRLTVL.

The chain has TRBV4-3 and TRBJ1-2; TRBD1 agrees at 9 bases. Germline lookup yields CDR1 LGHNA and CDR2 YSLEER. The V and J ends lost 4 bases and 4 bases, in that order; junction bases with no gene match: 10. The CDR3 is 16 residues long. The CDR3 spells CASSRNTGTGTYGYTF. The CDR3 coding sequence is TGCGCCAGCAGCCGCAACACCGGGACAGGGACCTATGGCTACACCTTC.

V is TRBV29-1 and J is TRBJ2-7, with TRBD2 identical over 9 bases. Germline trimming cut 0 bases from V and 4 bases from J; bases unmatched to any gene: 4. Germline CDR1 and CDR2: SQVTM and ANQGSEA. The CDR3 runs 14 residues. The CDR3 is CSVEENSGSYEQYF. The CDR3 DNA sequence: TGCAGCGTTGAAGAGAATAGCGGGAGTTACGAGCAGTACTTC.

The chain joins TRBV19 to TRBJ2-7; no definite D call. Trimming removed 5 bases from V and 2 bases from J, with 13 bases in between. The CDR3 runs 14 residues. The V gene's germline CDR1 is LNHDA and CDR2 SQIVND (reference sequence). The CDR3 DNA reads as TGTGCCAGTAGTGCCCTACAGAAAGCCTACGAGCAGTACTTC. Its protein is CASSALQKAYEQYF.

This chain uses TRBV19 with TRBJ2-7, with 9 bases matching TRBD2. V was pared by 1 base and J by 3 bases, with 4 bases of the junction left unmatched. Per the germline V gene, CDR1 is LNHDA and CDR2 is SQIVND (reference sequence). This CDR3 contains 15 residues. As DNA, the CDR3 is TGTGCCAGTAGTATAGCAGCGGGAGGTAACTACGAGCAGTACTTC. It is translated as CASSIAAGGNYEQYF. Full variable domain (outside the CDR3, taken from reference TRBV19 and TRBJ2-7): DGGITQSPKYLFRKEGQNVTLSCEQNLNHDAMYWYRQDPGQGLRLIYYSQIVNDFQKGDIAEGYSVSREKKESFPLTVTSAQKNPTAFYLCASSIAAGGNYEQYFGPGTRLTVT.